The 24 T cell receptor beta chains below come from one sample, sequenced in a study of blood T cell repertoires in COVID-19 (dated by TCRdb to 2020 to 2022). Library preparation used the immunoSEQ multiplex PCR assay. TCRdb obtained this table from immuneACCESS and retained in-frame rearrangements with V and J assigned. These tables miss some clones; where compared with another copy, unresolved V genes account for less than half of the shortfall, and the remainder is unexplained. Across this sample there are about 190,000 clones, with 85% to 90% seen only once. 0.62% of the sample comes from the top ten. The sample comprised peripheral blood. These receptors came from a man in his forties or fifties with acute or convalescent COVID-19.

The genes are TRBV6-5 and TRBJ1-5, with D possibly being TRBD1 (6 bases). The germline V gene encodes CDR1 MNHEY and CDR2 SVGAGI. The CDR3 consists of 15 residues. Trimming pared 6 bases from V and 6 bases from J, leaving 18 bases between. The CDR3 loop reads CASSSQGGWGQPQHF. DNA of the CDR3: TGTGCCAGCAGCTCACAGGGTGGTTGGGGTCAGCCCCAGCATTTT.

The chain has TRBV2 and TRBJ2-3; D remains unclear. Looked up from germline, CDR1 is SNHLY and CDR2 is FYNNEI. The CDR3 covers 14 residues. Deletions cut 1 base from V and 2 bases from J, with 7 bases between. CDR3 sequence reads: CASSEEAFTDTQYF. The CDR3 DNA reads TGTGCCAGCAGTGAAGAAGCGTTCACAGATACGCAGTATTTT.

J is TRBJ2-7 and V is TRBV18; 10 positions match TRBD1. Trimming at V came to 3 bases and at J to 5 bases, leaving 7 bases not matched to a gene. CDR3 size: 15 residues. The germline CDR1 and CDR2 sequences are KGHSH and LQKENI. CDR3 protein: CASSPVGQGVDEQYF. CDR3 DNA sequence: TGTGCCAGCTCACCGGTTGGACAGGGGGTTGACGAGCAGTACTTC.

V is TRBV9 and J is TRBJ1-4; no definite D call. Trimming cost V 0 bases and J 8 bases, with 14 bases left between them. This CDR3 has 15 amino acids. Germline V gene lookup returns CDR1 SGDLS and CDR2 YYNGEE. The CDR3 loop is CASSVATRAGEKLFF. The CDR3 DNA sequence: TGTGCCAGCAGCGTAGCTACAAGGGCGGGGGAAAAACTGTTTTTT.

In DNA, the CDR3 is TGCGCCAGCAGTTACGGACACGGCAATCAGCCCCAGCATTTT. The encoded protein is CASSYGHGNQPQHF. This chain connects TRBV5-1 to TRBJ1-5, with D possibly being TRBD1 (5 bases). Trimming removed 5 bases at V and 2 bases at J, with 11 bases between. CDR3 size: 14 residues. Germline CDR1 reads SGHRS; CDR2 reads YFSETQ.

The chain carries TRBV4-1 and TRBJ1-1, with 10 positions matching TRBD1. The CDR3 is made up of 16 amino acids. V shed 4 bases and J 1 base; nucleotides not matched to a gene: 6. CDR1 and CDR2 (germline): MGHRA, YSYEKL. CDR3 coding DNA: TGCGCCAGCAGCCTGGGGACAGGGGTAAGGAACACTGAAGCTTTCTTT. This translates into CASSLGTGVRNTEAFF.

The chain uses TRBV23-1 and TRBJ1-3, with 11 nucleotides matching TRBD1. TRBV23-1 is recorded as an ORF, its role being uncertain. The CDR3 sequence is 18 residues long. The junction had 10 bases not matched to a gene; V was cut back by 3 bases and J by 3 bases. The CDR3 sequence: CASSQPKGQGAGGNTIYF. The CDR3 DNA is TGCGCCAGCAGTCAGCCGAAAGGACAGGGGGCGGGTGGAAACACCATATATTTT.

The chain combines TRBV2 with TRBJ1-6; no definite D call. Germline loops: CDR1 SNHLY, CDR2 FYNNEI. The V end lost 8 bases, the J end lost 0 bases, and 11 bases lay between the germline ends. The CDR3 consists of 15 residues. The CDR3 nucleotides are TGTGCCAGCGGGGTCGGGAGCTCCTATAATTCACCCCTCCACTTT. Residues: CASGVGSSYNSPLHF.

This clone appeared a single time. This chain links TRBV7-2 with TRBJ1-3; D might be TRBD1 (5 bases). This CDR3 has 14 residues. Trimming left V 4 bases short and J 1 base short, with 8 bases between. Germline assignment: CDR1 SGHTA and CDR2 FQGNSA. The CDR3 loop reads CASSYRGSGNTIYF. For the CDR3, the DNA is TGTGCCAGCAGCTATAGGGGTTCTGGAAACACCATATATTTT.

The chain employs TRBV7-3 and TRBJ2-1; no definite D call. V shed 3 bases and J shed 8 bases, with 8 bases lying between them. Germline CDR1 reads SGHTA; CDR2 reads FQGTGA. This CDR3 region has 12 residues. Here the CDR3 reads CASSFPPDEQFF. CDR3 DNA sequence: TGTGCCAGCAGCTTCCCCCCGGATGAGCAGTTCTTC.

The V and J genes are TRBV7-9 and TRBJ2-7; 8 nucleotides match TRBD1. V trimming: 5 bases; J trimming: 4 bases; junction bases outside the gene matches: 10. This CDR3 is 15 amino acids long. Germline V gives CDR1 SEHNR, CDR2 FQNEAQ (reference sequence). The CDR3 coding sequence is TGTGCCAGCAGCGTAGGGACAGGAGGGGTATACGAGCAGTACGTC. Translation gives CASSVGTGGVYEQYV.

The CDR3 bases are TGTGCCAGCAGTTTATCCTGGGCCCGCGAGCAGTACTTC. Residues: CASSLSWAREQYF. This chain joins TRBV27 and TRBJ2-7; D gene uncertain. The germline V gene encodes CDR1 MNHEY and CDR2 SMNVEV (reference sequence). This CDR3 has 13 residues. The V end was cut by 0 bases, the J end by 6 bases, with 9 bases between.

V is TRBV19 and J is TRBJ2-7; 13 positions agree with TRBD2. Germline lookup yields CDR1 LNHDA and CDR2 SQIVND (reference sequence). V shed 5 bases and J 2 bases; nucleotides not matched to a gene: 6. This CDR3 has 16 residues. The DNA of the CDR3 is TGTGCCAGTAGTCTCCGGACTAGCGGGAGAGCCTACGAGCAGTACTTC. This translates into CASSLRTSGRAYEQYF.

V is TRBV5-8 and J is TRBJ1-3; D not certain. Trimming stripped 4 bases from V and 4 bases from J, with 9 bases between. The CDR3 extends over 13 amino acids. CDR1 and CDR2 from the germline V gene are SGHTS and YDEGEE. The CDR3 loop is CASSLGRGNTIYF. CDR3 coding DNA: TGTGCCAGCAGCCTAGGGAGGGGAAACACCATATATTTT.

This chain links TRBV3-1 (or the pseudogene TRBV3-2) with TRBJ2-7; D gene uncertain. Trimming took off 1 base at V and 0 bases at J, with 10 bases between the two ends. From germline, CDR1 is LGHDT and CDR2 YNNKEL (reference sequence). The CDR3 has 15 residues. CDR3 amino acids: CASSQVWQSSYEQYF. The CDR3 nucleotides read TGTGCCAGCAGCCAAGTCTGGCAAAGCTCCTACGAGCAGTACTTC.

This chain connects TRBV3-1 (or the pseudogene TRBV3-2) to TRBJ2-1; tentatively, D is TRBD2 (7 bases). This CDR3 has 14 amino acids. V was pared by 4 bases and J by 13 bases, with 20 bases between. CDR1 and CDR2 (germline): LGHDT, YNNKEL (reference sequence). The CDR3 region is CASSLTRGGGDQFF. The CDR3 DNA is TGTGCCAGCAGCCTGACGAGGGGGGGCGGGGACCAGTTCTTC.

The rearrangement links TRBV6-5 to TRBJ1-2; the D gene is possibly TRBD1 (5 bases). The CDR3 is made up of 15 amino acids. V was pared by 6 bases and J by 2 bases, with 16 bases between. The germline gives CDR1 MNHEY, CDR2 SVGAGI. DNA of the CDR3: TGTGCCAGCAGCCTAGCGGAGGGGCAAAACTATGGCTACACCTTC. Its protein product is CASSLAEGQNYGYTF.

The chain joins TRBV29-1 to TRBJ2-5, with D maybe TRBD1 (6 bases). CDR3 length: 15 residues. Trimming took 2 bases from V and 3 from J, leaving 16 bases between them. The V gene's germline CDR1 is SQVTM and CDR2 ANQGSEA. This CDR3 is CSVEITGRSKETQYF. The CDR3 DNA sequence: TGCAGCGTTGAAATCACAGGGCGGAGCAAAGAGACCCAGTACTTC.

This sequence joins TRBV7-2 and TRBJ2-7, with 8 bases aligning to TRBD2. The CDR3 contains 14 residues. Per germline, CDR1 SGHTA and CDR2 FQGNSA. Trimming cost V 5 bases and J 2 bases; bases outside gene matches: 5. DNA of the CDR3: TGTGCCAGCAGCGCGAGCGGGGGACCCTACGAGCAGTACGTC. Translation gives CASSASGGPYEQYV.

DNA for the CDR3: TGCGCCAGCAGCAGGGACAGCAATGAGCAGTTCTTC. Translated, it gives CASSRDSNEQFF. V is TRBV5-1 and J is TRBJ2-1; TRBD1 agrees at 7 bases. CDR1 is SGHRS and CDR2 is YFSETQ in the germline V gene. Germline trimming cut 4 bases from V and 6 bases from J; bases unmatched to any gene: 1. The CDR3 sequence is 12 residues long. The whole variable domain, filled in from reference TRBV5-1 and TRBJ2-1, reads KAGVTQTPRYLIKTRGQQVTLSCSPISGHRSVSWYQQTPGQGLQFLFEYFSETQRNKGNFPGRFSGRQFSNSRSEMNVSTLELGDSALYLCASSRDSNEQFFGPGTRLTVL.

The chain has TRBV6-4 and TRBJ2-3, with a weak D call TRBD1 (6 bases). Germline V gene data show CDR1 as MRHNA and CDR2 as SNTAGT. The CDR3 is 17 amino acids. The germline V and J ends were trimmed by 2 bases and 6 bases, with 21 bases remaining between them. The CDR3 protein is CASSDPITGQGIDTQYF. The CDR3 nucleotides read TGTGCCAGCAGTGACCCGATTACAGGGCAGGGGATCGATACGCAGTATTTT.

V is TRBV24-1 and J is TRBJ2-2; 13 nucleotides agree with TRBD2. Germline loops: CDR1 KGHDR, CDR2 SFDVKD. V lost 7 bases and J lost 7; bases outside the gene matches: 2. The CDR3 is 14 residues long. This CDR3 is CATRGTSGVGELFF. The CDR3 nucleotides are TGTGCCACCAGGGGGACTAGCGGGGTCGGGGAGCTGTTTTTT.

The rearrangement links TRBV7-2 to TRBJ1-5, with D possibly matching TRBD1 (5 bases). Germline lookup yields CDR1 SGHTA and CDR2 FQGNSA. The CDR3 runs to 15 residues. Trimming shortened V by 5 bases and J by 0 bases, and 11 bases separated the two germline ends. The CDR3 sequence is CASSPGLYSNQPQHF. CDR3 DNA: TGTGCCAGCAGCCCGGGACTTTATAGCAATCAGCCCCAGCATTTT.

V is TRBV6-2 or TRBV6-3 and J is TRBJ2-1; possible D gene TRBD1, 6 bases. Germline-derived CDR1 and CDR2 are MNHEY and SVGEGT. The V end was cut by 6 bases, the J end by 7 bases, with 13 bases between. The CDR3 has 13 amino acids. CDR3 coding DNA: TGTGCCAGCAGCCTTTACAGGGTGAATGAGCAGTTCTTC. As protein: CASSLYRVNEQFF.